This T cell receptor beta chain was sequenced for a study of T-cell reconstitution after alpha-beta-depleted transplantation in children. This clonotype was counted at least ten times. Germline CDR1 is SGHRS and CDR2 is YFSETQ. Unmatched junction bases numbered 9, after V lost 7 bases and J lost 6 bases. This CDR3 has 16 residues. Researchers prepared the TCRbeta library using unique molecular identifiers, the study reports. TCRdb re-called the PCR reads with MiXCR, one entry per CDR3 protein. Altogether roughly 500,000 distinct CDR3 sequences are present, under 12% being singletons, with the ten largest covering about 2%.

V and J are TRBV5-1 and TRBJ2-1; 14 bases are a match to TRBD2. The specimen comprised PBMCs, sampled before TCRalphabeta/CD19-depleted stem cell transplant. This receptor was identified in a child aged 2-15 years with inherited bone marrow failure, due to receive a stem cell transplant. Here the CDR3 reads CASASGTSGSGNEQFF. CDR3 bases: TGCGCCAGCGCTTCCGGGACTAGCGGGAGCGGCAATGAGCAGTTCTTC.